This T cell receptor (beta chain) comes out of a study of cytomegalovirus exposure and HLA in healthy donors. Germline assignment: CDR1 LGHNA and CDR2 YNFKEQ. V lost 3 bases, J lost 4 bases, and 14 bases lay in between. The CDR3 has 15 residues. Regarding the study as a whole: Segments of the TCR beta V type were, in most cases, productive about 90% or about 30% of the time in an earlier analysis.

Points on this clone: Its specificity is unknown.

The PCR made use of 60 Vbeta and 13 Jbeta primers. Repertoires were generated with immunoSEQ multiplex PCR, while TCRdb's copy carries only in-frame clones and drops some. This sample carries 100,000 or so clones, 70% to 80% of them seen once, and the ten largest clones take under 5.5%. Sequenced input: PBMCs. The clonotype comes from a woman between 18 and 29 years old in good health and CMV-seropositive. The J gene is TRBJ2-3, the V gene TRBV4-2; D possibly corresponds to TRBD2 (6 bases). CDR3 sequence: CASSQSDGSADTQYF. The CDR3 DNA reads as TGTGCCAGCAGCCAGTCCGACGGGAGTGCAGATACGCAGTATTTT.